The next 24 T cell receptor beta chains were all read from a single sample in a study of blood T cell repertoires in COVID-19. Produced via immunoSEQ multiplex PCR; TCRdb's table is partial and in-frame only. The sample holds about 100,000 clones, around 87% seen once. Sample: peripheral blood. The receptor set was obtained from a woman older than 75 with acute or convalescent COVID-19.

This clone appeared once. This chain connects TRBV18 to TRBJ1-2; weak D call: TRBD1 (6 bases). Germline V lookup: CDR1 KGHSH, CDR2 LQKENI. The CDR3 length is 16 residues. V was pared by 2 bases and J by 2 bases, with 15 bases between. CDR3 sequence: CASSPTEGGRNYGYTF. DNA for the CDR3: TGTGCCAGCTCACCAACAGAAGGGGGAAGGAACTATGGCTACACCTTC.

DNA for the CDR3: TGTGCCAGCAACAAAGCGGGGGGGAACACAGATACGCAGTATTTT. Its protein is CASNKAGGNTDTQYF. V and J are TRBV27 and TRBJ2-3, with TRBD2 matching over 10 bases. The trim removed 7 bases at V and 2 bases at J, leaving 6 bases unmatched. The CDR3 sequence is 15 residues long. Germline assignment: CDR1 MNHEY and CDR2 SMNVEV (reference sequence).

The chain is built from TRBV6-5 and TRBJ2-6; D is perhaps TRBD2 (5 bases). The ends were cut back, 11 bases at V and 2 bases at J, with 16 bases in the middle. The germline gives CDR1 MNHEY, CDR2 SVGAGI. CDR3 length: 15 residues. CDR3 amino acids: CASSRMGAGANVLTF. The CDR3 coding sequence is TGTGCCTCCTCCCGTATGGGAGCTGGGGCCAACGTCCTGACTTTC.

The chain couples TRBV18 to TRBJ2-7; TRBD2 might be the D (6 bases). This CDR3 spans 14 amino acids. V lost 0 bases and J 2 bases, leaving 8 bases between the germline ends. Looked up from germline, CDR1 is KGHSH and CDR2 is LQKENI. The CDR3 sequence is CASSPPGGPYEQYF. As DNA, the CDR3 is TGTGCCAGCTCACCACCGGGGGGTCCCTACGAGCAGTACTTC.

The V gene is TRBV5-1, the J gene TRBJ1-5; a weak D match, TRBD1 (5 bases). The CDR3 consists of 15 residues. Germline CDR1 reads SGHRS; CDR2 reads YFSETQ. V lost 1 base to trimming and J lost 2 bases, with 10 bases between them. The CDR3 nucleotides read TGCGCCAGCAGCTTGCTCCCGACAGGCAATCAGCCCCAGCATTTT. It yields the protein CASSLLPTGNQPQHF.

V usage is TRBV29-1 and J usage is TRBJ1-2; possible D gene TRBD1, 5 bases. The germline CDR1 and CDR2 sequences are SQVTM and ANQGSEA. The CDR3 extends over 11 amino acids. The V end lost 5 bases, the J end lost 6 bases, and 10 bases lay between the germline ends. The CDR3 loop is CSVLGGDGYTF. As DNA, the CDR3 is TGCAGCGTTCTGGGGGGAGATGGCTACACCTTC.

This chain joins TRBV7-2 and TRBJ2-2; tentatively, D is TRBD1 (5 bases). CDR3 length: 14 amino acids. V lost 6 bases, J lost 4 bases, and 12 bases lay in between. Germline CDR1 reads SGHTA; CDR2 reads FQGNSA. The DNA of the CDR3 is TGTGCCAGCAGTCAGGGTGGGGTCACCGGGGAGCTGTTTTTT. Protein sequence: CASSQGGVTGELFF.

J is TRBJ2-7 and V is TRBV9, with D perhaps TRBD2 (5 bases). The length of the CDR3 is 14 residues. CDR1 and CDR2 from the germline V gene are SGDLS and YYNGEE. V was shortened by 0 bases and J by 2 bases, with 9 bases between the two germline ends. CDR3 region: CASSVDEGAYEQYF. DNA for the CDR3: TGTGCCAGCAGCGTAGATGAGGGCGCCTACGAGCAGTACTTC.

The rearrangement uses TRBV5-1 and TRBJ2-2, with TRBD2 matching over 11 bases. From germline, CDR1 is SGHRS and CDR2 YFSETQ. The CDR3 contains 17 residues. Trimming at V came to 4 bases and at J to 2 bases, leaving 7 bases not matched to a gene. The CDR3 nucleotides are TGCGCCAGCAGCCCCGCGGGACTAGCGGCAAACACCGGGGAGCTGTTTTTT. This gives the protein CASSPAGLAANTGELFF.

This chain links TRBV5-6 with TRBJ2-1, with D uncertain. V was cut by 0 bases and J by 10 bases, with 8 bases left in between. Germline V gene lookup returns CDR1 SGHDT and CDR2 YYEEEE. There are 12 residues in the CDR3. The CDR3 DNA is TGTGCCAGCAGCTTGGCCGCAGGAGAGCAGTTCTTC. Amino acids: CASSLAAGEQFF.

V usage is TRBV11-2 and J usage is TRBJ2-3, with TRBD1 as a possible D gene (6 bases). The CDR3 runs 16 residues. In germline, CDR1 is SGHAT, CDR2 FQNNGV. Deletions cut 6 bases from V and 6 bases from J, with 22 bases between. The CDR3 coding sequence is TGTGCCAGCAGTTTGGAAGGGGGTGTGGGCGGGGATACGCAGTATTTT. This codes for CASSLEGGVGGDTQYF.

The chain joins TRBV18 to TRBJ2-7; the match to TRBD2 covers 8 bases. CDR1 KGHSH and CDR2 LQKENI come from the germline V gene. J was trimmed by 3 bases and V by 3 bases; bases with no gene match: 1. The CDR3 length is 13 residues. The CDR3 protein is CASSPGGVYEQYF. The CDR3 DNA reads TGTGCCAGCTCACCCGGGGGGGTCTACGAGCAGTACTTC.

This chain joins TRBV6-4 and TRBJ1-6, with a possible D match to TRBD1 (5 bases). V was cut by 0 bases and J by 6 bases, with 9 bases left in between. Germline V lookup: CDR1 MRHNA, CDR2 SNTAGT. The CDR3 consists of 15 residues. CDR3 bases: TGTGCCAGCAGTGACTCGGGGGGATTTAATTCACCCCTCCACTTT. The encoded protein is CASSDSGGFNSPLHF.

The chain uses TRBV11-2 and TRBJ2-3, with a tentative D call TRBD2 (5 bases). The germline V and J ends were trimmed by 0 bases and 2 bases, with 15 bases remaining between them. The CDR3 has 17 residues. Per the germline V gene, CDR1 is SGHAT and CDR2 is FQNNGV. The CDR3 loop reads CASSLDQVKRYTDTQYF. The CDR3 nucleotides are TGTGCCAGCAGCTTAGATCAAGTTAAGCGGTACACAGATACGCAGTATTTT.

The chain recombines TRBV4-1 with TRBJ2-5; D possibly corresponds to TRBD1 (6 bases). Between the trimmed V and J ends, which lost 1 base and 2 bases, there was a span of 17 bases. The CDR3 runs 17 residues. Germline loops: CDR1 MGHRA, CDR2 YSYEKL. This chain's CDR3 is CASSQGRTANIQETQYF. The CDR3 DNA reads as TGCGCCAGCAGCCAAGGGCGGACAGCAAATATTCAAGAGACCCAGTACTTC.

This clone was counted a single time. The chain carries TRBV30 and TRBJ1-1; D is ambiguous. The V and J ends lost 3 bases and 5 bases respectively, with 13 bases between them. The CDR3 runs 13 residues. Germline CDR1 is GTSNPN and CDR2 is SVGIG (reference sequence). The CDR3 DNA follows: TGTGCCTGGAGCCCTCAGGCGAATACTGAAGCTTTCTTT. It specifies CAWSPQANTEAFF.

The genes are TRBV3-1 (or the pseudogene TRBV3-2) and TRBJ2-5; D is perhaps TRBD2 (5 bases). CDR1 is LGHDT, CDR2 YNNKEL, per germline (reference sequence). CDR3 length equals 14 residues. V lost 10 bases and J 2 bases, leaving 17 bases between the germline ends. This CDR3 is CATISRAGQETQYF. The CDR3 nucleotides are TGTGCCACCATATCGAGGGCAGGACAAGAGACCCAGTACTTC.

The V call is TRBV7-8, the J call TRBJ1-5; D may be TRBD1 (5 bases). The germline CDR1 and CDR2 sequences are SGHVS and FQNEAQ. CDR3 length: 14 amino acids. Trimming took off 2 bases at V and 4 bases at J, with 9 bases between the two ends. In nucleotides, the CDR3 is TGTGCCAGCAGCTTATCACAGGCGAATCAGCCCCAGCATTTT. This encodes CASSLSQANQPQHF.

This clone appeared a single time. The chain recombines TRBV24-1 with TRBJ2-7, with 7 positions matching TRBD2. The J segment lost 6 bases and the V segment lost 3 bases, leaving 10 bases of the junction unmatched. CDR3 length equals 15 residues. Germline V gene data show CDR1 as KGHDR and CDR2 as SFDVKD. The CDR3 DNA reads as TGTGCCACCAGTGATACCCGGGGAGGGGCGAGCGAGCAGTACTTC. Its protein product is CATSDTRGGASEQYF.

V is TRBV20-1 and J is TRBJ2-7; the match to TRBD2 covers 10 bases. The CDR3 has 13 residues. CDR1 is DFQATT, CDR2 SNEGSKA, per germline (reference sequence). V lost 3 bases, J lost 4 bases, and 3 bases stayed unmatched. The CDR3 nucleotides are TGCAGTGCTAGTGGACTAGCGGAATACGAGCAGTACTTC. It yields the protein CSASGLAEYEQYF.

This chain connects TRBV19 to TRBJ1-3; a weak D match, TRBD1 (6 bases). Germline CDR1 and CDR2: LNHDA and SQIVND (reference sequence). The CDR3 covers 16 residues. Trimming removed 3 bases from V and 4 bases from J, with 16 bases in between. The CDR3 region is CASSIDRMGKGNTIYF. The CDR3 DNA is TGTGCCAGTAGTATTGACAGGATGGGAAAGGGAAACACCATATATTTT.

This chain uses TRBV28 with TRBJ2-7; D gene ambiguous. V lost 6 bases to trimming and J lost 2 bases, with 5 bases between them. Per germline, CDR1 MDHEN and CDR2 SYDVKM. This CDR3 has 11 amino acids. CDR3 nucleotide sequence: TGTGCCAGCAGCCGTGCCTACGAGCAGTACTTC. Translation gives CASSRAYEQYF.

The chain joins TRBV10-3 to TRBJ2-7, with TRBD1 matching 7 bases. Germline V lookup: CDR1 ENHRY, CDR2 SYGVKD. V lost 4 bases, J lost 4 bases, and 16 bases stayed unmatched. This CDR3 spans 17 amino acids. Here the CDR3 DNA reads TGTGCCATCAGTGGTTTTAACCCCGGGACAGTTCTGTACGAGCAGTACTTC. It translates to CAISGFNPGTVLYEQYF.

This rearrangement joins TRBV28 to TRBJ2-7; D may be TRBD1 (5 bases). V was shortened by 7 bases and J by 3 bases, with 16 bases between the two germline ends. CDR3 length: 14 residues. CDR1 and CDR2 from the germline V gene are MDHEN and SYDVKM. CDR3 region: CASTKGQGGYEQYF. The CDR3 nucleotides read TGTGCCAGCACCAAAGGGCAGGGTGGCTACGAGCAGTACTTC.